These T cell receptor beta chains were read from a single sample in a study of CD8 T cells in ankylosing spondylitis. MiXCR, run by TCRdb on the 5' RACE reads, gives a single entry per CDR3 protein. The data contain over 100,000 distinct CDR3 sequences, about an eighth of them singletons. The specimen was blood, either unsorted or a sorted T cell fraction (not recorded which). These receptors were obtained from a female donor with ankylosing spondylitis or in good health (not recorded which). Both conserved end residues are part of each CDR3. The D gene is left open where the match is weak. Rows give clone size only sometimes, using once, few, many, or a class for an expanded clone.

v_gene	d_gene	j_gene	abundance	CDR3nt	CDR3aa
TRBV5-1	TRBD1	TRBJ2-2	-	TGCGCCAGCAGCTTGGGGGACAGGGCCGGGGAGCTGTTTTTT	CASSLGDRAGELFF
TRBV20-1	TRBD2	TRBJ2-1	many	TGCAGTGCTAGCCAAGCCGGGACTAGCGGGCTCTCCTACAATGAGCAGTTCTTC	CSASQAGTSGLSYNEQFF
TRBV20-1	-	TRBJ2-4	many	TGCAGTGCTTTCTGTACTGGGACCGCCTGTCCCAAAAACATTCAGTACTTC	CSAFCTGTACPKNIQYF
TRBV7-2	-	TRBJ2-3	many	TGTGCCAGCAGCTTAGAGATCCCCGATACGCAGTATTTT	CASSLEIPDTQYF
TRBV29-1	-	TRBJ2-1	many	TGCAGCGTTGGAGGGGGCAATGAGCAGTTCTTC	CSVGGGNEQFF
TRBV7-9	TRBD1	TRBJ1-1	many	TGTGCCAGCAGCTTGGGGACAGCGAACACTGAAGCTTTCTTT	CASSLGTANTEAFF
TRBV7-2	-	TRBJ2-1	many	TGTGCCAGCAGCCCTCACCCGGGACTCTCCGTCGCGGATGAGCAGTTC	CASSPHPGLSVADEQF
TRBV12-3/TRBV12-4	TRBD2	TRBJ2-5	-	TGTGCCAGCAGTTGGGGGGGCCAAGAGACCCAGTACTTC	CASSWGGQETQYF
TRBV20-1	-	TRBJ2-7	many	TGCAGTGCTAGCGGGGGGCTCTGGGAGCAGTACTTC	CSASGGLWEQYF
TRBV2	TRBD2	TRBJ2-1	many	TGTGCCAGCAGTGTATTCAGGGAGGGGAATGAGCAGTTCTTC	CASSVFREGNEQFF
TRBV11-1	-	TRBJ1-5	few	TGTGCCAGCAGCTCCGGGACCGCCTGGGATTATAGCAATCAGCCCCAGCATTTT	CASSSGTAWDYSNQPQHF
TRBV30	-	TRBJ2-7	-	TGTGCCTGGAGTGTCATGGGGTCCAACGAGCAGTACTTC	CAWSVMGSNEQYF
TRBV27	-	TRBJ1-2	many	TGTGCCAGCAGCACATCTCCGGGTTATGATGGCTACACCTTC	CASSTSPGYDGYTF
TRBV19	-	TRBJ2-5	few	TGTGCCAGTAGTATTTGGCTCGCCGCAAAGGAGACCCAGTACTTC	CASSIWLAAKETQYF
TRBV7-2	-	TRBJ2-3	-	TGTGCCAGCAGCCCTGGCAGAGAGTCAGATACGCAGTATTTT	CASSPGRESDTQYF
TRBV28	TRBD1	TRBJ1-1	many	TGTGCCAGCAGTTCCAGGGGGGAAGCTTTCTTT	CASSSRGEAFF
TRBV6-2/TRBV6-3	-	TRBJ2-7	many	TGTGCCAGCATCAACATCGCGGGTGACGAGCAGTACTTC	CASINIAGDEQYF
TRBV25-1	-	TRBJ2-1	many	TGTGCCAGCAGTGAATATCCGGGGCTCTACAATGAGCAGTTCTTC	CASSEYPGLYNEQFF
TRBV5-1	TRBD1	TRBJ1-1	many	TGCGCCAGCAGCTCCGGACAGGGCACTGAAGCTTTCTTT	CASSSGQGTEAFF
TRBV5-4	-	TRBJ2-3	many	TGTGCCTACCGAGTAGCGGCGAACACAGATACGCAGTATTTT	CAYRVAANTDTQYF
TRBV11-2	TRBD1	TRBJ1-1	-	TGTGCCAGCAGCTTAGCGACAGGGGGGGTTACTGAAGCTTTCTTT	CASSLATGGVTEAFF
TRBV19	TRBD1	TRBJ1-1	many	TGTGCCAGTAGTACCAACAGGGGTCCTGAAGCTTTCTTT	CASSTNRGPEAFF
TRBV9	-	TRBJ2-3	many	TGTGCCAGCAGCGTAGGCGGTAGCACCCCGGATACGCAGTATTTT	CASSVGGSTPDTQYF
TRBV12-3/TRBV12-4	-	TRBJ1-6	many	TGTGCCAGCGCTGGTCCGGACTGGGGGGGCTCCTATAATTCACCCCTCCACTTT	CASAGPDWGGSYNSPLHF
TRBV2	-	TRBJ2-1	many	TGTGCCAGCAGTGCGTGGGGGGGCTCACGCGAGCAGTTCTTC	CASSAWGGSREQFF
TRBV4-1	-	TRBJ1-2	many	TGCGCCAGCAGCCAAGTCGGATTTTTAAACTATGGCTACACCTTC	CASSQVGFLNYGYTF
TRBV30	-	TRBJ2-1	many	TGTGCCTGGAGTTTATCCTACAATGAGCAGTTCTTC	CAWSLSYNEQFF
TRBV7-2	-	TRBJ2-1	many	TGTGCCAGCAGCTTAGGACACTTGGATGAGCAGTTCTTC	CASSLGHLDEQFF
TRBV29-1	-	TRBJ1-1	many	TGCAGCGGGAGACAGCTCTCGAACACTGAAGCTTTCTTT	CSGRQLSNTEAFF
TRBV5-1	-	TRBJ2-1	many	TGCGCCAGCAGCCACCAAGGAGATAATGAGCAGTTCTTC	CASSHQGDNEQFF
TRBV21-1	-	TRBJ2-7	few	TGTGCCAGCAGCATTCACACCCAGCCCTACGAGCAGTACTTC	CASSIHTQPYEQYF
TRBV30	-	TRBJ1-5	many	TGTGCCTGGACAAAAACGGGGAAATATCAGCCCCAGCATTTT	CAWTKTGKYQPQHF
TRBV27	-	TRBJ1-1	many	TGTGCCAGCAGTTTATCGACTGGGGAGACTGAAGCTTTCTTT	CASSLSTGETEAFF
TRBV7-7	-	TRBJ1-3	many	TGTGCCAGCAGCCCTGGATCCGGGGGAGGGGGAAACACCATATATTTT	CASSPGSGGGGNTIYF
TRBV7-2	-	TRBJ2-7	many	TGTGCCAGCAGCTTGTCCTCAGGAAACGAGCAGTACTTC	CASSLSSGNEQYF
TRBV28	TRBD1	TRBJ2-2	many	TGTGCCACCCGAAAAGGGACAGGGGACACCGGGGAGCTGTTTTTT	CATRKGTGDTGELFF
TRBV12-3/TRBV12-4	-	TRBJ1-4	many	TGTGCCAGCAGTCCTCCGGACGGCGCTCAGCTCACCCTTAAAAAACTGTTTTTT	CASSPPDGAQLTLKKLFF
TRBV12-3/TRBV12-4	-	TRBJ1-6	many	TGTGCCAGCAGTTTATGGGGTACCGATTCACCCCTCCACTTT	CASSLWGTDSPLHF
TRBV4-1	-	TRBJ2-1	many	TGCGCCAGCAGCCTAATTAAGGTGGGGGGCCGACCCAATGAGCAGTTCTTC	CASSLIKVGGRPNEQFF